This is a list of T cell receptor beta chains from one sample in a study of blood T cells in healthy people across ages. TCRdb re-derived calls from the 5' RACE reads in MiXCR, one entry per CDR3 protein. The data hold roughly 1.6 million distinct CDR3 sequences, with approximately 32% observed a single time. Sequenced material: blood. The receptors originated from a woman in her 30s in good health. Each CDR3 is given with its conserved first and last residue. D genes are given only for firm matches. Expanded clones are given a class, and other clones once, few, many or no size at all.

-	-	TRBV28	TRBJ2-1	CASSAWQGSYNEQFF	TGTGCCAGCAGTGCTTGGCAGGGAAGCTACAATGAGCAGTTCTTC
-	-	TRBV2	TRBJ2-7	CASSDPPRDEQYF	TGTGCCAGCAGTGATCCGCCTCGGGACGAGCAGTACTTC
few	-	TRBV7-9	TRBJ1-1	CASSLTTREAEAFF	TGTGCCAGCAGCTTAACAACCAGGGAGGCTGAAGCTTTCTTT
-	-	TRBV10-3	TRBJ1-2	CAISEKGEPVCGYTF	TGTGCCATCAGTGAAAAAGGGGAACCGGTCTGTGGCTACACCTTC
many	-	TRBV6-5	TRBJ2-7	CASSYGVRNEQYF	TGTGCCAGCAGTTACGGTGTGAGGAACGAGCAGTACTTC
-	TRBD1	TRBV20-1	TRBJ2-2	CSASGTGGTVSYTGELFF	TGCAGTGCTTCAGGGACAGGGGGCACGGTGTCTTACACCGGGGAGCTGTTTTTT
-	TRBD2	TRBV6-2/TRBV6-3	TRBJ2-7	CASSYSTAGESYEQYF	TGTGCCAGCAGTTACTCGACAGCGGGGGAATCCTACGAGCAGTACTTC
-	-	TRBV6-1	TRBJ2-1	CASSEHLTDNEQFF	TGTGCCAGCAGTGAACATTTGACGGACAATGAGCAGTTCTTC
few	-	TRBV15	TRBJ2-1	CATSRPNTGSNEQFF	TGTGCCACCAGCAGACCTAATACAGGGAGCAATGAGCAGTTCTTC
-	TRBD2	TRBV12-3/TRBV12-4	TRBJ2-1	CASSTVGRAFNEQFF	TGTGCCAGCAGTACAGTCGGGAGGGCTTTTAATGAGCAGTTCTTC
few	TRBD1	TRBV4-2	TRBJ2-7	CASSQRGTGVHEQYF	TGTGCCAGCAGCCAGCGCGGGACAGGGGTCCACGAGCAGTACTTC
-	-	TRBV25-1	TRBJ1-2	CASSDPGIYGYTF	TGTGCCAGCAGTGATCCAGGGATCTATGGCTACACCTTC
few	TRBD1	TRBV28	TRBJ2-5	CASSLAGVGTGDQETQYF	TGTGCCAGCAGTTTGGCTGGGGTGGGGACAGGGGATCAGGAGACCCAGTACTTC
-	-	TRBV3-1	TRBJ1-2	CASSQDYGDQGYGYTF	TGTGCCAGCAGCCAAGATTATGGGGATCAGGGCTATGGCTACACCTTC
many	TRBD1	TRBV5-1	TRBJ2-3	CASSRGQGTDTQYF	TGTGCCAGCAGTAGGGGACAGGGCACAGATACGCAGTATTTT
-	-	TRBV20-1	TRBJ2-2	CSAHRDTGELFF	TGCAGTGCCCACAGGGACACCGGGGAGCTGTTTTTT
many	-	TRBV21-1	TRBJ1-2	CASSPQRGSENYGYTF	TGTGCCAGCAGCCCACAAAGGGGCAGCGAAAACTATGGCTACACCTTC
few	TRBD2	TRBV3-1	TRBJ2-1	CASSQDGIAGRHEQFF	TGTGCCAGCAGCCAAGATGGGATAGCGGGAAGGCATGAGCAGTTCTTC
-	-	TRBV3-1	TRBJ1-5	CASGGVGSNQPQHF	TGTGCCAGCGGGGGGGTTGGGAGCAATCAGCCCCAGCATTTT
many	-	TRBV7-2	TRBJ1-2	CASSWTRGWDYGYTF	TGTGCCAGCAGCTGGACCAGGGGTTGGGACTATGGCTACACCTTC
few	-	TRBV5-1	TRBJ2-7	CASSLLGILDEQYF	TGCGCCAGCAGCTTGTTGGGCATCTTGGACGAGCAGTACTTC
few	TRBD1	TRBV7-6	TRBJ2-1	CASSLGPLGQGPYNEQFF	TGTGCCAGCAGCTTAGGGCCGCTAGGACAGGGGCCCTACAATGAGCAGTTCTTC
-	-	TRBV12-3/TRBV12-4	TRBJ2-5	CASSTTEKTQYF	TGTGCCAGCAGTACTACCGAAAAGACCCAGTACTTC
many	TRBD1	TRBV14	TRBJ2-1	CASSPDRGLSHEQFF	TGTGCCAGCAGCCCGGACAGGGGCCTTAGTCATGAGCAGTTCTTC
few	-	TRBV28	TRBJ2-7	CASRLLQQGSEQYF	TGTGCCAGCAGATTACTGCAGCAGGGGAGCGAGCAGTACTTC
few	TRBD2	TRBV20-1	TRBJ2-1	CSAEKAGNSYNEQFF	TGCAGTGCCGAGAAAGCGGGAAACTCTTACAATGAGCAGTTCTTC
-	-	TRBV7-8	TRBJ1-5	CASSSDGRPDQPQHF	TGTGCCAGCAGCTCGGACGGACGTCCCGATCAGCCCCAGCATTTT
few	-	TRBV7-9	TRBJ2-6	CASSRLGGGANVLTF	TGTGCCAGCAGCCGACTCGGAGGTGGGGCCAACGTCCTGACTTTC
few	TRBD1	TRBV2	TRBJ1-6	CASSPRDRGSPLHF	TGTGCCAGCAGCCCTAGGGACAGGGGAAGTCCCCTCCACTTT
many	-	TRBV5-1	TRBJ2-3	CASSFSGGTDTQYF	TGTGCCAGCAGTTTTTCGGGCGGCACAGATACGCAGTATTTT
-	-	TRBV20-1	TRBJ2-7	CSANGPYEQYF	TGCAGTGCTAATGGACCCTACGAGCAGTACTTC
-	-	TRBV14	TRBJ2-1	CASSQELGFEQFF	TGTGCCAGCAGCCAGGAACTAGGATTTGAGCAGTTCTTC
-	-	TRBV2	TRBJ2-5	CASSEAPAGTSRETQYF	TGTGCCAGCAGTGAAGCCCCCGCAGGGACTTCTCGGGAGACCCAGTACTTC
-	-	TRBV7-2	TRBJ2-5	CASSSTQRQTQYF	TGTGCCAGCAGCTCTACACAAAGGCAAACCCAGTACTTC
-	-	TRBV7-3	TRBJ2-6	CARSLRPTKTGDYGANVLTF	TGTGCCAGGAGCTTAAGACCGACTAAGACAGGGGACTATGGGGCCAACGTCCTGACTTTC
-	-	TRBV28	TRBJ2-5	CASSFFHRGGGQETQYF	TGTGCCAGCAGTTTTTTTCACCGGGGAGGTGGACAAGAGACCCAGTACTTC
few	TRBD2	TRBV20-1	TRBJ2-3	CSARELAGGPDTQYF	TGCAGTGCTAGAGAACTAGCGGGAGGGCCAGATACGCAGTATTTT
many	-	TRBV6-8	TRBJ2-5	CASRGGYQETQYF	TGTGCCAGCCGAGGGGGATACCAAGAGACCCAGTACTTC
few	-	TRBV13	TRBJ1-2	CASSPSGVRGYTF	TGTGCCAGCAGCCCTTCAGGGGTACGGGGCTACACCTTC
-	-	TRBV25-1	TRBJ2-7	CASSPGTHEQYF	TGTGCCAGCAGTCCAGGGACCCACGAGCAGTACTTC
-	TRBD1	TRBV27	TRBJ2-6	CASSPDRVGTGANVLTF	TGTGCCAGCAGTCCGGACAGGGTAGGGACTGGGGCCAACGTCCTGACTTTC
-	-	TRBV20-1	TRBJ2-3	CSALPHAEADTQYF	TGCAGCGCTCTACCCCATGCTGAGGCAGATACGCAGTATTTT
few	-	TRBV9	TRBJ1-2	CASSPTGEGNGYTF	TGTGCCAGCAGCCCGACGGGAGAAGGGAATGGCTACACCTTC
few	-	TRBV5-5	TRBJ2-1	CASSLVAIIDSSYNEQFF	TGTGCCAGCAGCCTGGTGGCTATCATAGATAGCTCCTACAATGAGCAGTTCTTC
-	-	TRBV20-1	TRBJ2-7	CSARPADGTYEQYF	TGCAGTGCTAGACCTGCGGACGGGACCTACGAGCAGTACTTC
-	-	TRBV5-1	TRBJ1-2	CASSRTADHYGYTF	TGCGCCAGCAGCAGGACAGCCGACCACTATGGCTACACCTTC
-	-	TRBV6-2/TRBV6-3	TRBJ2-7	CASSPLDSRRSHRFYEQYF	TGTGCCAGCTCCCCCCTGGACTCCCGGAGATCCCATCGGTTCTACGAGCAGTACTTC
-	-	TRBV5-1	TRBJ1-1	CASSLAGWGSEAFF	TGCGCCAGCAGCTTGGCCGGGTGGGGGTCTGAAGCTTTCTTT
-	-	TRBV5-6	TRBJ1-2	CASSYQSSYGYTF	TGTGCCAGCAGCTACCAGTCTTCCTATGGCTACACCTTC
few	-	TRBV20-1	TRBJ2-3	CSARAMGNTQYF	TGCAGTGCTAGAGCAATGGGTAATACGCAGTATTTT
-	TRBD2	TRBV7-9	TRBJ2-5	CASSFGTSAETQYF	TGTGCCAGCAGCTTTGGGACTAGCGCAGAGACCCAGTACTTC
few	TRBD2	TRBV6-1	TRBJ2-1	CASSALSGGAYNEQFF	TGTGCCAGCAGTGCCCTTTCCGGGGGGGCATACAATGAGCAGTTCTTC
many	-	TRBV10-3	TRBJ2-5	CAISPDTAQETQYF	TGTGCCATCAGTCCGGACACGGCGCAAGAGACCCAGTACTTC